The sequence of this T cell receptor (beta chain) was determined in a study of cytomegalovirus exposure and HLA in healthy donors. Use of 60 Vbeta and 13 Jbeta primers characterized the PCR. Clones were sequenced by immunoSEQ multiplex PCR, and TCRdb holds only the in-frame ones, with some missing. This table has about 180,000 clones, 76% appearing once. Concerning this clone itself: Its antigen remains unknown.

Trimming at V came to 4 bases and at J to 1 base, leaving 5 bases not matched to a gene. The CDR3 length is 16 residues. Germline CDR1 is SGHRS and CDR2 is YFSETQ. Study-wide findings and caveats: Per a later analysis, HLA-associated TCR beta chains showed more clonal expansion than other, equally common TCR beta chains.

The receptor comes from a man aged 18 to 30 in good health and CMV-seronegative. This chain joins TRBV5-1 and TRBJ2-2; 9 bases line up with TRBD1. The source material was PBMCs. For the CDR3, the DNA is TGCGCCAGCAGCCGCCGGGACAGGGAGAACACCGGGGAGCTGTTTTTT. It specifies CASSRRDRENTGELFF. Full variable domain (rest looked up from reference TRBV5-1 and TRBJ2-2): KAGVTQTPRYLIKTRGQQVTLSCSPISGHRSVSWYQQTPGQGLQFLFEYFSETQRNKGNFPGRFSGRQFSNSRSEMNVSTLELGDSALYLCASSRRDRENTGELFFGEGSRLTVL.